These T cell receptor beta chains were read from a single sample in a study of cytomegalovirus exposure and HLA in healthy donors. Sequencing used immunoSEQ multiplex PCR; TCRdb keeps in-frame clones, though not all of them. Found here are 80,000 to 100,000 clones, less than 90% of them singletons; the top ten hold less than 7.5%. Sequencing was performed on PBMCs. The receptors come from a young man in good health and CMV-seropositive. Each CDR3 is given with its conserved first and last residue. Each record gives: J gene, V gene, D gene, CDR3 protein. D genes are given only for firm matches.

TRBJ2-7 | TRBV6-5 | TRBD1 | CASSSAGTGEYEQYF
TRBJ2-3 | TRBV27 | TRBD1 | CASNRQGKPSTDTQYF
TRBJ2-7 | TRBV2 | TRBD2 | CASTSGGAYEQYF
TRBJ2-7 | TRBV28 | TRBD2 | CASRRTSGRSEQYF
TRBJ1-4 | TRBV6-1 | . | CASRDNNEKLFF
TRBJ2-7 | TRBV28 | . | CASSPRGMHEQYF
TRBJ2-1 | TRBV6-5 | TRBD1 | CATEDRDSYNEQFF
TRBJ2-3 | TRBV7-7 | . | CASSLSGTDTQYF
TRBJ2-1 | TRBV5-1 | TRBD2 | CASSVYGTSGYNEQFF
TRBJ1-3 | TRBV21-1 | . | CASSKASGTEGNTIYF
TRBJ2-1 | TRBV2 | TRBD2 | CASSIRTSDRNEQFF
TRBJ1-4 | TRBV9 | . | CASSVQGSNEKLFF